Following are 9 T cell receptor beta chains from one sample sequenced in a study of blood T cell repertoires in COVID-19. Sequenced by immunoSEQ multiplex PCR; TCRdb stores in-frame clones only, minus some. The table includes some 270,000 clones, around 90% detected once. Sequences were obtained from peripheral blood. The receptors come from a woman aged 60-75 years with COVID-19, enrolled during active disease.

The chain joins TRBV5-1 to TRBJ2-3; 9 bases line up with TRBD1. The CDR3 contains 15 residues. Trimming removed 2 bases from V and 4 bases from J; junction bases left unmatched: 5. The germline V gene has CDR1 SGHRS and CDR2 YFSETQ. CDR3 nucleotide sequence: TGCGCCAGCAGCTTCTCCGGGACAGGGTCAGATACGCAGTATTTT. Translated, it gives CASSFSGTGSDTQYF.

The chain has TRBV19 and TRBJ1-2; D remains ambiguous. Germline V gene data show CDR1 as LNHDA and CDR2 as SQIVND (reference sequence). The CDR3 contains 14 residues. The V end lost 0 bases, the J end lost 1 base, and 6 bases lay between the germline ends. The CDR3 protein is CASSIETLNYGYTF. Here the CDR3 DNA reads TGTGCCAGTAGTATAGAGACACTTAACTATGGCTACACCTTC.

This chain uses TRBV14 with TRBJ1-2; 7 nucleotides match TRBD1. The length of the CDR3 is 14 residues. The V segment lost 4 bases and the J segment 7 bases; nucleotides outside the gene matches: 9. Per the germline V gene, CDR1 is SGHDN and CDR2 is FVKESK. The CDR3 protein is CASSPGTARSGYTF. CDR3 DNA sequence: TGTGCCAGCAGCCCAGGGACAGCCCGCTCTGGCTACACCTTC. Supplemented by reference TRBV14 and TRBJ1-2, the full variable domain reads EAGVTQFPSHSVIEKGQTVTLRCDPISGHDNLYWYRRVMGKEIKFLLHFVKESKQDESGMPNNRFLAERTGGTYSTLKVQPAELEDSGVYFCASSPGTARSGYTFGSGTRLTVV.

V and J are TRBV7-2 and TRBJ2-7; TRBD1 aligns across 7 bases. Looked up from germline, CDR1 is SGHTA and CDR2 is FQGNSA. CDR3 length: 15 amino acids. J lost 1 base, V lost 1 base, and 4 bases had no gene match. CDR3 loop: CASSLDRGRSYEQYF. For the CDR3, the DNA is TGTGCCAGCAGCTTAGATAGGGGGCGGTCCTACGAGCAGTACTTC.

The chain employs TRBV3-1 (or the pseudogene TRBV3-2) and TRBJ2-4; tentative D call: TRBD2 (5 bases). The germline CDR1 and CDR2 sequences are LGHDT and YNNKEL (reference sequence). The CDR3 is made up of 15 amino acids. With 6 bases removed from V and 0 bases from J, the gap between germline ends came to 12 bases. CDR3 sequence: CASRLWELAKNIQYF. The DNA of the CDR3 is TGTGCCAGCAGACTTTGGGAGCTAGCCAAAAACATTCAGTACTTC.

CDR3 amino acids: CASSQEGGQGYGYTF. CDR3 in DNA: TGTGCCAGCAGCCAAGAGGGGGGGCAGGGGTATGGCTACACCTTC. The rearrangement uses TRBV3-1 (or the pseudogene TRBV3-2) and TRBJ1-2; D may be TRBD1 (6 bases). With 0 bases removed from V and 5 bases from J, the gap between germline ends came to 13 bases. This CDR3 region has 15 residues. The germline CDR1 and CDR2 sequences are LGHDT and YNNKEL (reference sequence).

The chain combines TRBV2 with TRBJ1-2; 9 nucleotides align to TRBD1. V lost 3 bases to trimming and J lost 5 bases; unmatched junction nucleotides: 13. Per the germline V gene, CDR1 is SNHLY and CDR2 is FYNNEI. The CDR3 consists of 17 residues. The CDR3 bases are TGTGCCAGCAGTGATGTGGGGCCCACAGGGGGCAAGTATGGCTACACCTTC. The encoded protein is CASSDVGPTGGKYGYTF.

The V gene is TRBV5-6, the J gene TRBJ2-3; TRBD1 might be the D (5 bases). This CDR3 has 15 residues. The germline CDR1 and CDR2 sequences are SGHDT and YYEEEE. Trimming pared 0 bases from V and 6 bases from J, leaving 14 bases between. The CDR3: CASSLVQAIWDTQYF. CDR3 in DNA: TGTGCCAGCAGCTTGGTACAGGCCATCTGGGATACGCAGTATTTT.

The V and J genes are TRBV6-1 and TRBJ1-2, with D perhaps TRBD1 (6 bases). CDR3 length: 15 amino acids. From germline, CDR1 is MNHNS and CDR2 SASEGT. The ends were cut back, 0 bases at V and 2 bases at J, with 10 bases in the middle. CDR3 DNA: TGTGCCAGCAGTGAAGCAGCAGGGGAGAACTATGGCTACACCTTC. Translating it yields CASSEAAGENYGYTF.